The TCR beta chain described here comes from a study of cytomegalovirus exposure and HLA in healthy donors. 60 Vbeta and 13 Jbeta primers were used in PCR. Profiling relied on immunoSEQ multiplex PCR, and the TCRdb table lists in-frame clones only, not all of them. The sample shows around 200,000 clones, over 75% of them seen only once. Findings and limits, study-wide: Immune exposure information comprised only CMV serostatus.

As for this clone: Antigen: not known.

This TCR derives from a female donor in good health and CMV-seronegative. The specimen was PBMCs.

This CDR3 is CSVSPGGTDTQYF. CDR3 DNA sequence: TGCAGCGTTTCACCAGGGGGCACAGATACGCAGTATTTT. This chain connects TRBV29-1 to TRBJ2-3; D is possibly TRBD1 (6 bases). The germline gives CDR1 SQVTM, CDR2 ANQGSEA. Trimming cost V 5 bases and J 1 base, with 10 bases left between them. This CDR3 is 13 amino acids long.